The 17 T cell receptor beta chains below come from one sample, sequenced in a study of CD8 T cells in ankylosing spondylitis. Overall study findings and caveats: A TCR beta motif made of about 8 highly homologous variants seemed typical of ankylosing spondylitis blood.

One entry per CDR3 protein results from TCRdb running MiXCR on the 5' RACE reads. The sample gives approximately 300,000 distinct CDR3 sequences, around 8% of which show up once; approximately 15% is in the top ten. Their recognized antigens are unknown. Sequencing was carried out using blood, either unsorted or a sorted T cell fraction (not recorded which). These TCRs come from a male donor with ankylosing spondylitis.

Many counts were recorded for this clonotype. V usage is TRBV27 and J usage is TRBJ2-7; possible D gene TRBD2, 6 bases. CDR1 and CDR2 from the germline V gene are MNHEY and SMNVEV (reference sequence). Trimming pared 3 bases from V and 0 bases from J, leaving 12 bases between. This CDR3 has 15 residues. CDR3 nucleotide sequence: TGTGCCAGCAGTTTGGTGGGAGGATACTCCTACGAGCAGTACTTC. Translated: CASSLVGGYSYEQYF.

This clonotype was seen only a few times. This chain links TRBV6-1 with TRBJ2-4; the match to TRBD1 covers 8 bases. The V segment lost 3 bases and the J segment 0 bases; nucleotides outside the gene matches: 1. The germline gives CDR1 MNHNS, CDR2 SASEGT. The CDR3 covers 15 residues. The CDR3 loop is CASSDRGQAKNIQYF. CDR3 coding DNA: TGTGCCAGCAGTGACAGGGGGCAAGCCAAAAACATTCAGTACTTC.

The gene calls are TRBV12-3 or TRBV12-4 and TRBJ2-7; D not certain. Between the trimmed V and J ends, which lost 7 bases and 7 bases, there was a span of 14 bases. This CDR3 region has 12 residues. In DNA form, the CDR3 reads TGTGCCAGCACCCCCGGTGGGTGGGAGCAGTACTTC. Translating it yields CASTPGGWEQYF.

The chain combines TRBV3-1 with TRBJ2-5; D is uncertain. V lost 4 bases to trimming and J lost 0 bases, with 18 bases between them. CDR3 length equals 17 residues. The germline gives CDR1 LGHDT, CDR2 YNNKEL (reference sequence). The CDR3 bases are TGTGCCAGCAGCCCACCCCGAGGACGATGGTACCAAGAGACCCAGTACTTC. It translates to CASSPPRGRWYQETQYF.

This clonotype was seen a handful of times. The chain combines TRBV29-1 with TRBJ2-7; 9 bases align to TRBD2. Germline V gene data show CDR1 as SQVTM and CDR2 as ANQGSEA. The CDR3 contains 13 residues. The junction had 4 bases not matched to a gene; V was cut back by 4 bases and J by 3 bases. The DNA for the CDR3 is TGCAGCGTTGGGCTAGCGGGACGCTACGAGCAGTACTTC. It specifies CSVGLAGRYEQYF.

This clonotype was observed a handful of times. V and J are TRBV2 and TRBJ1-2; 7 bases are a match to TRBD1. Trimming cost V 9 bases and J 5 bases; bases outside gene matches: 6. This CDR3 has 12 residues. Germline V gives CDR1 SNHLY, CDR2 FYNNEI. CDR3 amino acids: CARLQGWYGYTF. The DNA of the CDR3 is TGTGCCAGATTACAGGGGTGGTATGGCTACACCTTC.

Many counts were recorded for this clonotype. The gene calls are TRBV24-1 and TRBJ2-3; tentative D call: TRBD1 (6 bases). CDR1 and CDR2 from the germline V gene are KGHDR and SFDVKD. CDR3 length: 18 amino acids. Trimming removed 4 bases at V and 2 bases at J, with 21 bases between. In DNA form, the CDR3 reads TGTGCCACCAGTGACCCAGGACAGCCGCAGAGATACACAGATACGCAGTATTTT. Encoded protein: CATSDPGQPQRYTDTQYF.

This clonotype showed up just a few times. The V gene is TRBV6-2 or TRBV6-3, the J gene TRBJ2-6; D is unresolved. CDR3 length: 15 amino acids. Between the trimmed V and J ends, which lost 2 bases and 2 bases, there was a span of 7 bases. Germline V gene sequence: CDR1 MNHEY, CDR2 SVGEGT. As DNA, the CDR3 is TGTGCCAGCAGTTACGGACGGCCTGGGGCCAACGTCCTGACTTTC. This codes for CASSYGRPGANVLTF.

This clonotype was seen many times. V is TRBV5-1 and J is TRBJ1-1; D is unclear. Trimming took off 1 base at V and 3 bases at J, with 10 bases between the two ends. The CDR3 length is 14 residues. The germline CDR1 and CDR2 sequences are SGHRS and YFSETQ. CDR3 region: CASSLSGDHTEAFF. The CDR3, as DNA: TGCGCCAGCAGCTTGTCCGGGGATCACACTGAAGCTTTCTTT.

This clonotype was seen only a few times. The gene calls are TRBV7-2 and TRBJ2-1; 7 bases map to TRBD2. Trimming took 5 bases from V and 5 from J; bases not matched to a gene: 12. Germline CDR1 and CDR2: SGHTA and FQGNSA. The CDR3 runs 16 residues. The CDR3 bases are TGTGCCAGCAGCCCTCAGCGGCTAGCGGTAAACAATGAGCAGTTCTTC. Amino acid sequence: CASSPQRLAVNNEQFF.

Many counts were recorded for this clonotype. The rearrangement links TRBV15 to TRBJ1-2, with unresolved D. The CDR3 contains 13 residues. Trimming stripped 6 bases from V and 2 bases from J, with 10 bases between. Looked up from germline, CDR1 is LNHNV and CDR2 is YYDKDF (reference sequence). CDR3 DNA: TGTGCCACCAGTCGTTCAGGAAACTATGGCTACACCTTC. This translates into CATSRSGNYGYTF.

This clonotype was found a few times. The rearrangement links TRBV6-1 to TRBJ2-7, with 8 bases lining up with TRBD2. The germline CDR1 and CDR2 sequences are MNHNS and SASEGT. The CDR3 has 15 amino acids. With 3 bases clipped from V and 5 bases from J, the junction kept 9 bases outside the gene matches. CDR3 protein: CASSDPGGGVHEQYF. Here the CDR3 DNA reads TGTGCCAGCAGTGACCCCGGGGGGGGAGTCCACGAGCAGTACTTC.

This clonotype was seen at least ten times. This chain joins TRBV20-1 and TRBJ2-2; possible D gene TRBD1, 6 bases. Per the germline V gene, CDR1 is DFQATT and CDR2 is SNEGSKA (reference sequence). The CDR3 spans 15 residues. Trimming stripped 2 bases from V and 0 bases from J, with 10 bases between. The DNA for the CDR3 is TGCAGTGCTAGATCCGGGACACCGAACACCGGGGAGCTGTTTTTT. This encodes CSARSGTPNTGELFF.

The chain is built from TRBV24-1 and TRBJ2-3, with TRBD2 matching 9 bases. Germline-derived CDR1 and CDR2 are KGHDR and SFDVKD. The CDR3 length is 16 residues. V lost 4 bases to trimming and J lost 6 bases; unmatched junction nucleotides: 10. The CDR3 sequence: CATSDPGTSRADTQYF. The CDR3 DNA follows: TGTGCCACCAGTGACCCCGGGACTAGCCGTGCGGATACGCAGTATTTT.

This clonotype was seen a handful of times. The genes are TRBV20-1 and TRBJ1-1; tentatively, D is TRBD1 (5 bases). This CDR3 contains 14 residues. V was shortened by 4 bases and J by 2 bases, with 14 bases between the two germline ends. CDR1 is DFQATT, CDR2 SNEGSKA, per germline (reference sequence). DNA for the CDR3: TGCAGTGCTATCCCAGGGACTATTAACACTGAAGCTTTCTTT. As protein: CSAIPGTINTEAFF.

Here the CDR3 DNA reads TGCGCCAGCAGCTTGACCGAAGCGGGAGTCTATAATCACGATGAGCAGTTCTTC. It translates to CASSLTEAGVYNHDEQFF. The chain combines TRBV5-1 with TRBJ2-1, with 8 bases fitting TRBD2. The CDR3 has 18 amino acids. The germline V gene encodes CDR1 SGHRS and CDR2 YFSETQ. V lost 1 base and J lost 8; bases outside the gene matches: 17.

This clonotype was seen repeatedly, ten times or more. V gene TRBV7-2 combines with J gene TRBJ2-1; weak D call: TRBD1 (5 bases). Trimming cost V 2 bases and J 7 bases, with 12 bases left between them. CDR1 SGHTA and CDR2 FQGNSA come from the germline V gene. The CDR3 covers 14 residues. The CDR3 protein is CASSLWGAGNEQFF. As DNA, the CDR3 is TGTGCCAGCAGCTTATGGGGCGCCGGAAATGAGCAGTTCTTC.